The source of this T cell receptor (beta chain) is a study of shared clonotypes between healthy human individuals. This clone was counted ten times or more. V was cut by 3 bases and J by 8 bases, with 9 bases left in between. The CDR3 runs to 12 residues. Germline V gene data show CDR1 as MNHEY and CDR2 as SMNVEV (reference sequence). Data came from immunoSEQ multiplex PCR; TCRdb stores just in-frame clones and leaves some out. The table has around 300,000 clones, about nine tenths seen once. V is TRBV27 and J is TRBJ2-3, with D possibly TRBD2 on 5 matching bases. The receptor was isolated from a man between 18 and 35 years old in good health. The specimen was memory CD8+ T cells sorted from blood. Subset here: CD45RO+ cells pooled with CCR7-negative TemRA cells. The DNA for the CDR3 is TGTGCCAGCAGTTTGGGCGAGGGTACGCAGTATTTT. It yields the protein CASSLGEGTQYF.